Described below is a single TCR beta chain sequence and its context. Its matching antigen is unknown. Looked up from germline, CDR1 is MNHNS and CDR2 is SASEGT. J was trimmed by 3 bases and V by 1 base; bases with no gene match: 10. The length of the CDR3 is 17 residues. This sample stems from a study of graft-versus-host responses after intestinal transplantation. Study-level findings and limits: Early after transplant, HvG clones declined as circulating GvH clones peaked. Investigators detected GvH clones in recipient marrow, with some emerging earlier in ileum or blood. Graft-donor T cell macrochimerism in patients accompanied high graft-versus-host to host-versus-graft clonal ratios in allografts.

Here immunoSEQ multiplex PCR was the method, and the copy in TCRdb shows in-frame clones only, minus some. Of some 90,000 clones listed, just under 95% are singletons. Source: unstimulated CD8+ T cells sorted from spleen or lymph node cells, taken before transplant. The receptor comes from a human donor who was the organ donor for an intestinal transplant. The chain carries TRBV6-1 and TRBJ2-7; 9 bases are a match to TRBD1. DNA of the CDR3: TGTGCCAGCAGTGAAGGGATGACCGGGACAGGGAACTACGAGCAGTACTTC. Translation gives CASSEGMTGTGNYEQYF.